Below, 24 T cell receptor beta chains from the same sample are listed, as sequenced in a study of cytomegalovirus exposure and HLA in healthy donors (TCRdb year 2017). The method was the immunoSEQ multiplex PCR assay. The table comes from immuneACCESS by way of TCRdb, which keeps in-frame sequences with V and J called. Part of the clones is missing from these tables; in studies checked, under half for an unresolved V gene and the rest for unknown reasons. For this sample there are some 190,000 clones; more than 75% appear just once. In total, the top ten clones hold more than 1.1% of the sample. Sequencing was carried out using PBMCs. The receptors shown here come from a woman aged 18-29 years in good health and CMV-seronegative.

The V gene is TRBV5-5, the J gene TRBJ1-1, with D unclear. The CDR3 runs to 16 residues. Trimming stripped 0 bases from V and 0 bases from J, with 12 bases between. CDR1 is SGHKS and CDR2 is YYEKEE in the germline V gene (reference sequence). CDR3 coding DNA: TGTGCCAGCAGCTTGGGTAGATACTACATGAACACTGAAGCTTTCTTT. Protein product: CASSLGRYYMNTEAFF.

The gene calls are TRBV30 and TRBJ1-1; a possible D gene is TRBD1 (6 bases). Germline V lookup: CDR1 GTSNPN, CDR2 SVGIG (reference sequence). Trimming stripped 0 bases from V and 3 bases from J, with 14 bases between. This CDR3 is 15 amino acids long. The CDR3 protein is CAWSVGGGRDTEAFF. The CDR3 DNA reads TGTGCCTGGAGTGTAGGGGGAGGGCGGGACACTGAAGCTTTCTTT.

This chain uses TRBV7-6 with TRBJ2-3; 10 bases map to TRBD1. From germline, CDR1 is SGHVS and CDR2 FNYEAQ. This CDR3 contains 17 residues. V was pared by 4 bases and J by 3 bases, with 10 bases of the junction left unmatched. CDR3 nucleotide sequence: TGTGCCAGCAGCTCCCCTCGGACAGGGGGGAAAACAGATACGCAGTATTTT. Translating it yields CASSSPRTGGKTDTQYF.

The rearrangement joins TRBV2 to TRBJ2-3, with D possibly being TRBD2 (6 bases). The CDR3 has 17 amino acids. The germline V gene encodes CDR1 SNHLY and CDR2 FYNNEI. The ends were cut back, 5 bases at V and 0 bases at J, with 18 bases in the middle. The chain's CDR3 is CASSPPAGGGSTDTQYF. In DNA form, the CDR3 reads TGTGCCAGCAGTCCCCCCGCTGGGGGAGGTAGCACAGATACGCAGTATTTT.

This clone is a singleton in its sample. The J gene is TRBJ2-3, the V gene TRBV30, with 11 bases that match TRBD2. Trimming cost V 3 bases and J 6 bases; bases outside gene matches: 11. The CDR3 runs to 16 residues. Germline lookup yields CDR1 GTSNPN and CDR2 SVGIG (reference sequence). CDR3 in DNA: TGTGCCTGGAGACTAAGACTAGCGGGGCTAGGGGATACGCAGTATTTT. Amino acid sequence: CAWRLRLAGLGDTQYF.

This clone showed up just once. V and J are TRBV12-5 and TRBJ2-7; 13 bases are a match to TRBD2. V shed 2 bases, J shed 2 bases, and the junction held 6 bases outside the gene matches. The CDR3 consists of 17 residues. Germline CDR1 reads LGHNT; CDR2 reads FRNRAP. CDR3 in DNA: TGTGCTAGTGGTTTGATCGGGACTAGCGGGACGACCTACGAGCAGTACTTC. This translates into CASGLIGTSGTTYEQYF.

This rearrangement joins TRBV9 to TRBJ2-3; D gene ambiguous. The germline V and J ends were trimmed by 1 base and 0 bases, with 12 bases remaining between them. The CDR3 has 16 residues. Germline CDR1 is SGDLS and CDR2 is YYNGEE. The CDR3 loop reads CASSVTGAESTDTQYF. The CDR3 region has the DNA TGTGCCAGCAGCGTAACCGGAGCCGAAAGCACAGATACGCAGTATTTT.

This clone was recorded once. The chain joins TRBV7-9 to TRBJ1-1; 8 bases match TRBD1. Germline V CDR1 and CDR2: SEHNR, FQNEAQ (reference sequence). V dropped 5 bases and J dropped 7; count of bases not matched to a gene: 6. The length of the CDR3 is 13 residues. Here the CDR3 reads CASSQGQAIEAFF. CDR3 coding DNA: TGTGCCAGCAGCCAGGGACAGGCGATTGAAGCTTTCTTT.

The chain combines TRBV19 with TRBJ1-4; 9 bases are shared with TRBD1. Germline V gene lookup returns CDR1 LNHDA and CDR2 SQIVND (reference sequence). This CDR3 is 20 amino acids long. V was clipped by 7 bases and J by 0 bases; unmatched bases: 18. CDR3 coding DNA: TGTGCCAGTAACTCAAACCGGGACAGGGTATTGGCTGCAACTAATGAAAAACTGTTTTTT. This codes for CASNSNRDRVLAATNEKLFF.

V gene TRBV30 combines with J gene TRBJ2-2, with D possibly being TRBD2 (6 bases). V was pared by 2 bases and J by 1 base, with 8 bases between. This CDR3 region has 14 residues. CDR1 is GTSNPN, CDR2 SVGIG, per germline (reference sequence). CDR3 amino acids: CAWSLGGNTGELFF. In DNA form, the CDR3 reads TGTGCCTGGAGTTTGGGGGGGAACACCGGGGAGCTGTTTTTT.

The chain recombines TRBV10-1 with TRBJ1-4; 8 nucleotides line up with TRBD1. V dropped 6 bases and J dropped 7; count of bases not matched to a gene: 7. Germline V CDR1 and CDR2: WNHNN, SYGVQD (reference sequence). This CDR3 is built from 14 residues. The CDR3 DNA reads as TGCGCCAGCAGCCCGGGACAGGCACCTGAAAAACTGTTTTTT. It is translated as CASSPGQAPEKLFF.

J is TRBJ1-4 and V is TRBV6-1; TRBD1 agrees at 7 bases. The trim removed 10 bases at V and 8 bases at J, leaving 7 bases unmatched. The CDR3 contains 12 residues. Germline CDR1 and CDR2: MNHNS and SASEGT. CDR3 bases: TGTGCCATACAGGGGAGGTGGGAAAAACTGTTTTTT. As protein: CAIQGRWEKLFF.

V usage is TRBV4-1 and J usage is TRBJ2-1; D ambiguous. Per the germline V gene, CDR1 is MGHRA and CDR2 is YSYEKL. V was cut by 0 bases and J by 0 bases, with 12 bases left in between. The CDR3 is 17 residues long. The CDR3 is CASSQDSRVSSYNEQFF. The CDR3 nucleotides are TGCGCCAGCAGCCAAGATAGTCGGGTGAGCTCCTACAATGAGCAGTTCTTC.

The genes are TRBV6-1 and TRBJ2-7; TRBD1 might be the D (7 bases). The germline gives CDR1 MNHNS, CDR2 SASEGT. The CDR3 totals 13 residues. V was shortened by 6 bases and J by 2 bases, with 11 bases between the two germline ends. The CDR3 region has the DNA TGTGCCAGCAGCCAGGGGGGCCCCTACGAGCAGTACTTC. Its protein product is CASSQGGPYEQYF.

The J gene is TRBJ1-5, the V gene TRBV2, with 8 bases aligning to TRBD1. The CDR3 totals 14 residues. The junction had 3 bases not matched to a gene; V was cut back by 4 bases and J by 4 bases. The germline gives CDR1 SNHLY, CDR2 FYNNEI. The CDR3 DNA reads as TGTGCCAGCAGTGTTACAGGGGGGAATCAGCCCCAGCATTTT. Translated: CASSVTGGNQPQHF.

The chain has TRBV29-1 and TRBJ1-4, with a tentative D call TRBD1 (5 bases). V was cut by 0 bases and J by 10 bases, with 12 bases left in between. The CDR3 contains 13 residues. Germline V gene sequence: CDR1 SQVTM, CDR2 ANQGSEA. The CDR3 protein is CSVEDDWGGKLFF. The CDR3 bases are TGCAGCGTTGAAGACGACTGGGGGGGAAAACTGTTTTTT.

The rearrangement joins TRBV7-2 to TRBJ2-5; TRBD2 matches 10 bases. With 5 bases clipped from V and 5 bases from J, the junction kept 5 bases outside the gene matches. Germline V gene lookup returns CDR1 SGHTA and CDR2 FQGNSA. The CDR3 runs 14 residues. CDR3 nucleotides: TGTGCCAGCAGCCGACAAGCGGGAGGGGAGACCCAGTACTTC. Amino acid sequence: CASSRQAGGETQYF. The full variable domain, completed using reference TRBV7-2 and TRBJ2-5, is GAGVSQSPSNKVTEKGKDVELRCDPISGHTALYWYRQSLGQGLEFLIYFQGNSAPDKSGLPSDRFSAERTGGSVSTLTIQRTQQEDSAVYLCASSRQAGGETQYFGPGTRLLVL.

The rearrangement uses TRBV29-1 and TRBJ2-7, with 9 bases fitting TRBD2. V shed 2 bases and J 2 bases; nucleotides not matched to a gene: 7. The germline gives CDR1 SQVTM, CDR2 ANQGSEA. The CDR3 totals 15 residues. CDR3 amino acids: CSVETGLATTYEQYF. In DNA, the CDR3 is TGCAGCGTTGAAACGGGACTAGCTACAACCTACGAGCAGTACTTC.

A single count supports this clone. This sequence joins TRBV6-1 and TRBJ2-1, with 8 bases identical to TRBD2. V lost 6 bases to trimming and J lost 2 bases; unmatched junction nucleotides: 6. Germline V gene lookup returns CDR1 MNHNS and CDR2 SASEGT. CDR3 length: 15 amino acids. CDR3 coding DNA: TGTGCCAGCAGGCAGCGGGAGCGGGCCTACAATGAGCAGTTCTTC. Its protein is CASRQRERAYNEQFF.

The chain uses TRBV2 and TRBJ2-1; D unclear. The CDR3 extends over 15 amino acids. V gave up 7 bases and J gave up 1 base, with 14 bases separating them. Germline V gene sequence: CDR1 SNHLY, CDR2 FYNNEI. The CDR3, as DNA: TGTGCCAGCACCACCGGTGGGCTTTCCTACAATGAGCAGTTCTTC. Translation: CASTTGGLSYNEQFF.

V usage is TRBV6-5 and J usage is TRBJ2-1; 9 nucleotides line up with TRBD2. The germline V gene has CDR1 MNHEY and CDR2 SVGAGI. The V and J ends lost 2 bases and 5 bases, in that order; junction bases with no gene match: 4. This CDR3 region has 15 residues. CDR3 amino acids: CASSYIAGDNNEQFF. The CDR3 DNA is TGTGCCAGCAGTTACATAGCGGGGGACAACAATGAGCAGTTCTTC.

The gene calls are TRBV28 and TRBJ1-5; TRBD1 might be the D (6 bases). Germline CDR1 and CDR2: MDHEN and SYDVKM. V lost 3 bases and J 11 bases, leaving 17 bases between the germline ends. The CDR3 consists of 14 residues. CDR3 residues: CASSFSGAHRAQHF. In DNA, the CDR3 is TGTGCCAGCAGTTTTTCAGGGGCCCACCGGGCCCAGCATTTT.

This clone was detected only a few times. The chain joins TRBV15 to TRBJ2-7; 8 bases align to TRBD1. Trimming cost V 1 base and J 4 bases; bases outside gene matches: 6. The CDR3 sequence is 15 residues long. The germline V gene encodes CDR1 LNHNV and CDR2 YYDKDF (reference sequence). This chain's CDR3 is CATSRAPTGEYEQYF. Here the CDR3 DNA reads TGTGCCACCAGCAGAGCCCCGACAGGGGAGTACGAGCAGTACTTC.

This rearrangement joins TRBV6-1 to TRBJ1-2; 7 nucleotides agree with TRBD1. Germline V CDR1 and CDR2: MNHNS, SASEGT. This CDR3 region has 14 residues. V gave up 8 bases and J gave up 4 bases; unmatched junction bases: 10. Here the CDR3 reads CASVDRVKAYGYTF. As DNA, the CDR3 is TGTGCCAGCGTCGACAGGGTCAAGGCCTATGGCTACACCTTC.